Sequencing of this TCR beta chain was carried out in a study of preoperative IRX-2 immunotherapy in early breast cancer. This table comes from immunoSEQ multiplex PCR, and its TCRdb copy is limited to in-frame clones, with some not included. In the table there are approximately 11,000 clones, around 86% of which are singletons. The table lists this clone with a count of one. Treatment meaning: preoperative locoregional IRX-2 cytokine immunotherapy. Preoperative locoregional IRX-2 cytokine immunotherapy was tested in the phase Ib source study. The CDR3 is made up of 16 amino acids. V lost 0 bases and J lost 0; bases outside the gene matches: 2. Germline assignment: CDR1 MNHGY and CDR2 SAAAGT.

The rearrangement uses TRBV6-8 and TRBJ1-1; 9 nucleotides align to TRBD1. The sequence came from a human donor with breast cancer. The material sequenced was lymph node tissue, taken before IRX-2 immunotherapy. The CDR3 DNA sequence: TGTGCCAGCAGTTACTCGAGGGACAGGGTGAACACTGAAGCTTTCTTT. Amino acids: CASSYSRDRVNTEAFF.